Sequencing of this TCR beta chain was carried out in a study of regulatory T cells in long-lasting Graves disease. V lost 5 bases to trimming and J lost 1 base; unmatched junction nucleotides: 7. From germline, CDR1 is SGHTA and CDR2 FQGTGA. The CDR3 loop spans 16 amino acids. Building the TCR beta libraries relied on iRepertoire HTBI primers, and CDR3 regions underwent Arm-PCR. TCRdb passed the multiplex PCR reads through MiXCR, listing each CDR3 protein once. The repertoire holds about 240,000 distinct CDR3 sequences, with 20% as singletons. Specified time point: newly diagnosed GD, antithyroid drugs for less than 3 months. From RNA extracted from PBMCs, the TCR library was made.

The clonotype comes from a female donor with Graves disease. This specimen was peripheral blood mononuclear cells (PBMCs), taken at new diagnosis, from a patient treated with antithyroid drugs. The chain has TRBV7-3 and TRBJ2-3; TRBD2 matches 9 bases. The CDR3: CASSLVAGAGTDTQYF. In nucleotides, the CDR3 is TGTGCCAGCAGCCTAGTAGCGGGGGCAGGCACAGATACGCAGTATTTT.